The source of this T cell receptor beta chain is a study of T cells after posttransplantation cyclophosphamide (TCRdb year 2016). Turning to the overall study: The study tracked T cell repertoire reconstitution by TRB sequencing after myeloablative bone marrow transplantation using posttransplantation cyclophosphamide as GVHD prophylaxis. Samples from under 40 PTCy-treated patients and 15 to 20 related bone marrow donors of those patients were subjected to antigen receptor sequencing. Blood from all 30 or so PTCy patients who had 1-year posttransplant specimens underwent TRB sequencing. In 3 patients, up to about 3 additional blood samples taken between 2 and 5.2 years after transplant also underwent TRB sequencing, as did pretransplant blood from 4 patients. Because TRA and TRB clonality were tightly correlated in 9 or 10 samples, subsequent TCR analyses were focused on TRB only. Public TRB sequences were queried against a database of over 3,500 sequences associated with responses to pathogens, tumor antigens, self-antigens and alloantigens.

On the day of marrow donation, related bone marrow donors gave peripheral blood samples. Peripheral blood and bone marrow mononuclear cells were isolated by Ficoll-Hypaque density centrifugation and cryopreserved. This clone was counted many times. Its antigen is unknown. Base qualities are not at hand, and no much larger clone is one base apart. Genomic DNA was the input for TRB sequencing, which was run either with the immunoSEQ assay at survey resolution or with the hsTCRB kit. In the paper's pipeline: The immunoSEQ software handled initial read processing, and the LymphoSeq R package was used for repertoire analyses. Clonality was computed as 1 minus normalized Shannon entropy, and a Gini coefficient was also calculated for each TRB dataset. To infer phenotypes in unsorted samples, TRB sequences from sorted subsets of the recipient or donor were mapped onto the unsorted samples of the same recipient. Drawn from immuneACCESS, this table holds only the in-frame rearrangements with V and J called that TCRdb kept. Clones are partly lost; checked studies trace under half to an unresolved V gene and leave the rest unexplained. V, J and clone size are taken as reported in that table, and D and trimming were inferred from the DNA itself. There are 20,000 to 25,000 clones in this sample, and none of them is a singleton. Roughly 6.6% of the sample is in the top ten clones.

Overall study outcomes, separate from this receptor: Donor-recipient similarity was low at 1-2 months but rose over the first year, and later blood repertoires were often dominated by donor CD8+ memory clones. The TRB repertoires of T cells infiltrating skin or GI tract showed only limited overlap with the TRB repertoires of T cells in blood. Across roughly 40 patients, recipient CMV seropositivity and CMV reactivation were highly associated with TRB clonality; PTCy diversity was similar to CNI/methotrexate controls.

According to the germline V gene, CDR1 reads MDHEN and CDR2 reads SYDVKM. The cysteine opens and the phenylalanine closes a CDR3 of 12 amino acids. The only DNA kept is the CDR3, 36 bases in frame from the first base. V is cut back by 8 bases and J by 9 bases, with 2 bases in the junction unmatched. The V and J segments used are TRBV28 and TRBJ1-6, with 9 bases matching TRBD1. This TCR came from a woman aged 55 to 70 in good health, CMV-negative, and a related stem cell transplant donor. Sequencing was carried out using PBMCs. The CDR3: CASRDRVSPLHF. The nucleotide sequence is TGTGCCAGCCGGGACAGGGTTTCACCCCTCCACTTT.